The 12 T cell receptor beta chains below come from one sample, sequenced in a study of monozygotic twins with inflammatory bowel disease. From its re-call of the 5' RACE reads, TCRdb lists each CDR3 protein once, without DNA. Recorded for this sample: over 100,000 distinct CDR3 sequences. Sample: blood. The origin of the receptors is a human donor with ulcerative colitis or Crohn's disease, or a healthy co-twin of an affected twin (not recorded which).

The chain combines TRBV10-3 with TRBJ2-2; with no DNA, the TCRdb D assignment of TRBD1 cannot be verified. This CDR3 comprises 15 residues. Germline V gives CDR1 ENHRY, CDR2 SYGVKD. The CDR3 sequence: CAISVQGSNTGELFF.

This chain uses TRBV28 with TRBJ2-3. Germline CDR1 reads MDHEN; CDR2 reads SYDVKM. The CDR3 has 13 residues. The CDR3 loop reads CASSIQDTDTQYF.

The rearrangement joins TRBV18 to TRBJ2-3. Germline V CDR1 and CDR2: KGHSH, LQKENI. There are 14 residues in the CDR3. The CDR3 loop reads CASSLFTSTDTQYF.

The chain links TRBV20-1 to TRBJ2-2; as DNA is missing, the TRBD2 call by TCRdb cannot be tested. Germline assignment: CDR1 DFQATT and CDR2 SNEGSKA (reference sequence). The CDR3 extends over 14 amino acids. CDR3 loop: CSASLAGHTGELFF.

The rearrangement joins TRBV4-2 to TRBJ2-7; the D gene TCRdb calls, TRBD2, cannot be checked with no DNA. CDR3 length equals 15 residues. In germline, CDR1 is LGHNA, CDR2 YNFKEQ. CDR3 sequence reads: CASSPKSGVRNEQYF.

This chain uses TRBV7-3 with TRBJ2-7; without DNA, the TCRdb call of TRBD2 cannot be checked. CDR3 length: 18 amino acids. The germline V gene has CDR1 SGHTA and CDR2 FQGTGA. The CDR3 region is CASSPGLAIDPSSYEQYF.

The chain has TRBV20-1 and TRBJ2-1; TCRdb calls TRBD2, which cannot be checked without DNA. This CDR3 is built from 17 residues. The V gene's germline CDR1 is DFQATT and CDR2 SNEGSKA (reference sequence). This CDR3 is CSAPPNPTSGLGNEQFF.

This chain uses TRBV2 with TRBJ2-1; TCRdb selects TRBD1, and the lack of DNA leaves this call unchecked. The CDR3 has 14 residues. In germline, CDR1 is SNHLY, CDR2 FYNNEI. The CDR3 loop is CASSLGTGWDEQFF.

The chain is built from TRBV3-1 and TRBJ2-7; TCRdb returns TRBD2, unconfirmable since there is no DNA. CDR3 size: 16 residues. From germline, CDR1 is LGHDT and CDR2 YNNKEL (reference sequence). The CDR3 reads CASSQVTGLVFNEQYF.

The V and J genes are TRBV19 and TRBJ2-3. The CDR3 length is 15 residues. CDR1 is LNHDA and CDR2 is SQIVND in the germline V gene (reference sequence). CDR3 residues: CASSIDRPSTDTQYF.

The chain employs TRBV5-4 and TRBJ1-1. Germline CDR1 reads SGHNT; CDR2 reads YYREEE (reference sequence). The CDR3 runs to 14 residues. CDR3 amino acids: CASSPESGNTEAFF.

The V and J genes are TRBV21-1 and TRBJ2-3; TCRdb calls TRBD1, which cannot be checked without DNA. TRBV21-1 is shown as a pseudogene. The CDR3 has 16 amino acids. The CDR3 here is CASSTMGESEPDTQYF.